Each of the 19 T cell receptor beta chains below was sequenced from the same sample in a study of blood T cell repertoires in COVID-19 (dated by TCRdb to the early 2020s). Library generation was performed with the immunoSEQ multiplex PCR assay. TCRdb limited this immuneACCESS table to in-frame rearrangements with V and J called. A share of clones is missing; checked studies link under half to unresolved V genes, and the rest is unexplained. The sample yields 100,000 to 150,000 clones; 85% to 90% were counted once. Clones ranked in the top ten supply less than 2% of the sample. Specimen: peripheral blood. The receptor source for this set is a human donor in a cohort sampled during active COVID-19.

V usage is TRBV4-1 and J usage is TRBJ2-7, with a possible D match to TRBD2 (5 bases). This CDR3 is built from 16 residues. Germline V gene data show CDR1 as MGHRA and CDR2 as YSYEKL. V lost 1 base and J 3 bases, leaving 16 bases between the germline ends. The CDR3 sequence: CASSQVAGLTNYEQYF. DNA of the CDR3: TGCGCCAGCAGCCAAGTAGCAGGACTCACTAACTACGAGCAGTACTTC.

The chain links TRBV6-5 to TRBJ2-3, with TRBD1 matching over 7 bases. The CDR3 totals 15 residues. Per the germline V gene, CDR1 is MNHEY and CDR2 is SVGAGI. DNA for the CDR3: TGTGCTACAGCGATGGCACAGGGGCGCACAGATACGCAGTATTTT. Protein product: CATAMAQGRTDTQYF.

This sequence joins TRBV29-1 and TRBJ2-7; TRBD2 agrees at 7 bases. From germline, CDR1 is SQVTM and CDR2 ANQGSEA. This CDR3 comprises 14 residues. Trimming took 4 bases from V and 2 from J; bases not matched to a gene: 8. The CDR3 region is CSVVPGLQTYEQYF. CDR3 sequence (DNA): TGCAGCGTTGTACCGGGACTACAGACCTACGAGCAGTACTTC.

V and J are TRBV30 and TRBJ2-7; 7 bases are a match to TRBD1. Per germline, CDR1 GTSNPN and CDR2 SVGIG (reference sequence). The junction had 1 base not matched to a gene; V was cut back by 2 bases and J by 3 bases. This CDR3 spans 12 amino acids. The CDR3 DNA reads TGTGCCTGGAGTCAGGGGGTCTACGAGCAGTACTTC. Encoded protein: CAWSQGVYEQYF.

This chain uses TRBV19 with TRBJ1-6; D may be TRBD1 (6 bases). CDR1 is LNHDA, CDR2 SQIVND, per germline (reference sequence). The CDR3 has 16 amino acids. V was trimmed by 8 bases and J by 0 bases, leaving 14 bases between them. The chain's CDR3 is CASSRTASSYNSPLHF. The CDR3 DNA reads as TGTGCCAGTTCCAGGACAGCCAGCTCCTATAATTCACCCCTCCACTTT.

The rearrangement uses TRBV27 and TRBJ2-6; TRBD1 is a possible D gene (6 bases). Deletions cut 0 bases from V and 2 bases from J, with 8 bases between. This CDR3 is built from 16 residues. The germline gives CDR1 MNHEY, CDR2 SMNVEV (reference sequence). The CDR3 reads CASSLSRQAGANVLTF. CDR3 nucleotide sequence: TGTGCCAGCAGTTTATCGAGACAGGCTGGGGCCAACGTCCTGACTTTC.

This chain links TRBV2 with TRBJ1-1; 7 nucleotides line up with TRBD1. The germline V gene encodes CDR1 SNHLY and CDR2 FYNNEI. The CDR3 loop spans 14 amino acids. The V and J ends lost 6 bases and 1 base, in that order; junction bases with no gene match: 5. The CDR3 protein is CASSRQGSNTEAFF. The CDR3 region has the DNA TGTGCCAGCAGCCGACAGGGATCGAACACTGAAGCTTTCTTT.

The CDR3 DNA follows: TGTGCCATCAGTGAGGACAGTGAAAAACTGTTTTTT. Translating it yields CAISEDSEKLFF. The chain is built from TRBV10-3 and TRBJ1-4; D possibly corresponds to TRBD1 (5 bases). The germline V gene has CDR1 ENHRY and CDR2 SYGVKD. V was trimmed by 2 bases and J by 7 bases, leaving 5 bases between them. This CDR3 has 12 amino acids.

The chain links TRBV27 to TRBJ1-4, with D unresolved. Germline CDR1 is MNHEY and CDR2 is SMNVEV (reference sequence). Trimming cost V 2 bases and J 4 bases, with 5 bases left between them. The CDR3 extends over 13 amino acids. CDR3 DNA: TGTGCCAGCAGTTTAACCTATAATGAAAAACTGTTTTTT. It is translated as CASSLTYNEKLFF.

The genes are TRBV6-6 and TRBJ1-1, with 7 bases fitting TRBD1. The CDR3 totals 13 residues. Unmatched junction bases numbered 2, after V lost 6 bases and J lost 1 base. The germline V gene encodes CDR1 MNHNY and CDR2 SVGAGI (reference sequence). CDR3 coding DNA: TGTGCCAGCAGCCGGACAGGGAACACTGAAGCTTTCTTT. This codes for CASSRTGNTEAFF.

J is TRBJ1-2 and V is TRBV30; D perhaps matches TRBD1 (6 bases). The CDR3 covers 14 residues. Germline V CDR1 and CDR2: GTSNPN, SVGIG (reference sequence). V was trimmed by 8 bases and J by 4 bases, leaving 20 bases between them. Here the CDR3 reads CAGTPQGLGYGYTF. For the CDR3, the DNA is TGTGCCGGAACTCCACAGGGTTTGGGCTATGGCTACACCTTC.

The chain employs TRBV27 and TRBJ2-2, with D hard to call. Germline-derived CDR1 and CDR2 are MNHEY and SMNVEV (reference sequence). There are 14 residues in the CDR3. Trimming took 6 bases from V and 4 from J, leaving 12 bases between them. The CDR3 DNA reads as TGTGCCAGCAGCCCCGTACGGTTCACCGGGGAGCTGTTTTTT. Translating gives CASSPVRFTGELFF.

V and J are TRBV13 and TRBJ1-6; D is perhaps TRBD1 (6 bases). V was pared by 5 bases and J by 8 bases, with 16 bases between. The CDR3 is made up of 15 amino acids. Germline assignment: CDR1 PRHDT and CDR2 FYEKMQ (reference sequence). The CDR3 sequence is CASSPQGGSDSPLHF. The DNA for the CDR3 is TGTGCCAGCAGCCCTCAAGGGGGTTCGGATTCACCCCTCCACTTT.

This rearrangement joins TRBV11-2 to TRBJ2-7; 11 nucleotides agree with TRBD2. Trimming at V came to 5 bases and at J to 0 bases, leaving 12 bases not matched to a gene. Looked up from germline, CDR1 is SGHAT and CDR2 is FQNNGV. This CDR3 is 18 amino acids long. The CDR3: CASSLLTSGATSSYEQYF. CDR3 sequence (DNA): TGTGCCAGCAGCCTCCTGACTAGCGGGGCTACAAGCTCCTACGAGCAGTACTTC. Full variable domain (rest looked up from reference TRBV11-2 and TRBJ2-7): EAGVAQSPRYKIIEKRQSVAFWCNPISGHATLYWYQQILGQGPKLLIQFQNNGVVDDSQLPKDRFSAERLKGVDSTLKIQPAKLEDSAVYLCASSLLTSGATSSYEQYFGPGTRLTVT.

The chain recombines TRBV6-5 with TRBJ2-5; perhaps TRBD2 as D (6 bases). The V end lost 2 bases, the J end lost 6 bases, and 13 bases lay between the germline ends. This CDR3 contains 14 residues. CDR1 MNHEY and CDR2 SVGAGI come from the germline V gene. The DNA for the CDR3 is TGTGCCAGCAGTTACGGGGGGAATGAAAAGACCCAGTACTTC. Amino acids: CASSYGGNEKTQYF.

V is TRBV18 and J is TRBJ2-7; D is perhaps TRBD1 (6 bases). The V gene lost 3 bases and the J gene lost 6 bases, with 15 bases spanning the gap. In germline, CDR1 is KGHSH, CDR2 LQKENI. This CDR3 spans 14 amino acids. CDR3 sequence reads: CASSPIQGGGEQYF. In nucleotides, the CDR3 is TGTGCCAGCTCACCTATACAGGGTGGAGGCGAGCAGTACTTC. The whole variable domain, remainder taken from reference TRBV18 and TRBJ2-7, is NAGVMQNPRHLVRRRGQEARLRCSPMKGHSHVYWYRQLPEEGLKFMVYLQKENIIDESGMPKERFSAEFPKEGPSILRIQQVVRGDSAAYFCASSPIQGGGEQYFGPGTRLTVT.

The CDR3 is CASSESRLAGEAYEQYF. CDR3 bases: TGCGCCAGCAGTGAGTCGAGGCTAGCGGGGGAGGCCTACGAGCAGTACTTC. The V and J genes are TRBV10-2 and TRBJ2-7; 10 bases match TRBD2. V was pared by 0 bases and J by 2 bases, with 7 bases of the junction left unmatched. The germline CDR1 and CDR2 sequences are WSHSY and SAAADI. This CDR3 has 17 residues.

V gene TRBV9 combines with J gene TRBJ2-7; TRBD2 aligns across 8 bases. Trimming cost V 3 bases and J 4 bases; bases outside gene matches: 12. Per the germline V gene, CDR1 is SGDLS and CDR2 is YYNGEE. CDR3 length equals 16 residues. CDR3 in amino acids: CASSARPGTRAYEQYF. DNA of the CDR3: TGTGCCAGCAGCGCACGGCCCGGGACTAGGGCTTACGAGCAGTACTTC.

V and J are TRBV27 and TRBJ1-5, with D maybe TRBD1 (6 bases). CDR3 size: 14 residues. Germline values: CDR1 MNHEY, CDR2 SMNVEV (reference sequence). The ends were cut back, 6 bases at V and 0 bases at J, with 9 bases in the middle. CDR3 in DNA: TGTGCCAGCAGACAGGGCTATAGCAATCAGCCCCAGCATTTT. Translated, it gives CASRQGYSNQPQHF.